The 7 T cell receptor beta chains below come from one sample, sequenced in a study of T cell repertoires in cytomegalovirus infection. TCRdb re-derived calls from the reads in MiXCR, one entry per CDR3 protein. The sample holds 28,000 or so distinct CDR3 sequences, under 20% seen once. Their antigens remain unidentified. This material consisted of CD8+ T cells from cultured PBMCs, taken from culture after CMV antigen stimulation. The receptors stem from a human donor in good health (CMV status not recorded). Some clones in this sample may be carry-over from other donors' samples.

J is TRBJ2-7 and V is TRBV20-1, with D unresolved. Germline V gene lookup returns CDR1 DFQATT and CDR2 SNEGSKA (reference sequence). The CDR3 has 14 amino acids. Trimming took off 6 bases at V and 0 bases at J, with 15 bases between the two ends. The CDR3 here is CSAGDRASSYEQYF. In nucleotides, the CDR3 is TGCAGTGCGGGCGATAGGGCTAGCTCCTACGAGCAGTACTTC.

This clonotype was observed a few times. The V call is TRBV19, the J call TRBJ2-6; D unclear. Germline values: CDR1 LNHDA, CDR2 SQIVND (reference sequence). V lost 8 bases to trimming and J lost 0 bases, with 8 bases between them. The CDR3 runs 14 residues. CDR3 sequence reads: CASLEISGANVLTF. The CDR3 nucleotides read TGTGCCAGTCTTGAGATCTCTGGGGCCAACGTCCTGACTTTC.

This clonotype was found many times. V usage is TRBV27 and J usage is TRBJ1-4, with TRBD1 matching over 8 bases. Germline CDR1 is MNHEY and CDR2 is SMNVEV (reference sequence). This CDR3 comprises 15 residues. J gave up 6 bases and V 5 bases, and 8 bases lay outside the gene matches. The CDR3 loop reads CASSSGQGHHEKLFF. Written as DNA, the CDR3 is TGTGCCAGCAGTAGCGGACAGGGACATCATGAAAAACTGTTTTTT.

The chain carries TRBV2 and TRBJ2-2; TRBD1 aligns across 7 bases. The CDR3 is made up of 16 amino acids. Germline trimming cut 6 bases from V and 4 bases from J; bases unmatched to any gene: 11. In germline, CDR1 is SNHLY, CDR2 FYNNEI. CDR3 coding DNA: TGTGCCAGCAGCAAAGGGACAGCTAGAGTCACCGGGGAGCTGTTTTTT. Translating gives CASSKGTARVTGELFF.

The V and J genes are TRBV19 and TRBJ2-7; no clear D gene. Trimming removed 0 bases at V and 6 bases at J, with 12 bases between. Germline V gives CDR1 LNHDA, CDR2 SQIVND (reference sequence). The CDR3 totals 14 residues. The CDR3 region has the DNA TGTGCCAGTAGTATAGAAGGGCTTCGAGGCGAGCAGTACTTC. Residues: CASSIEGLRGEQYF.

The CDR3 loop is CASSLAIYNSPLHF. The CDR3 region has the DNA TGTGCCAGCAGCCTGGCCATCTATAATTCACCCCTCCACTTT. The chain links TRBV7-8 to TRBJ1-6; no clear D. Germline loops: CDR1 SGHVS, CDR2 FQNEAQ. The CDR3 has 14 residues. V was trimmed by 5 bases and J by 3 bases, leaving 8 bases between them.

This clonotype was detected only a few times. This rearrangement joins TRBV6-1 to TRBJ1-2, with 9 bases fitting TRBD1. Germline-derived CDR1 and CDR2 are MNHNS and SASEGT. The CDR3 length is 14 residues. V shed 5 bases and J 7 bases; nucleotides not matched to a gene: 8. The DNA of the CDR3 is TGTGCCAGCAGTCCGGACAGGGGCTTCGCTGGCTACACCTTC. Residues: CASSPDRGFAGYTF.